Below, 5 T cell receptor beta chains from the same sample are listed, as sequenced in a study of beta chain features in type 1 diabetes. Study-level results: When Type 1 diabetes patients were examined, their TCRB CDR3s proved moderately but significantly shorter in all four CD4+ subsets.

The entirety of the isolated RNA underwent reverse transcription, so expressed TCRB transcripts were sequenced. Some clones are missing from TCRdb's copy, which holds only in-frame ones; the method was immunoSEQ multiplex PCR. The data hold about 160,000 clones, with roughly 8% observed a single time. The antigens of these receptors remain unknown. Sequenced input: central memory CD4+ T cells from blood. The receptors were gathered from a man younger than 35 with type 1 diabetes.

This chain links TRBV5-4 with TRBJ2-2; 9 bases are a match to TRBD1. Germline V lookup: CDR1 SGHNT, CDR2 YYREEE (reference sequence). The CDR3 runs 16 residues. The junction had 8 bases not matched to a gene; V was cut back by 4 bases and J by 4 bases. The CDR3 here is CASSIKGQGVTGELFF. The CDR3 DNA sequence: TGTGCCAGCAGCATAAAGGGACAGGGAGTCACCGGGGAGCTGTTTTTT.

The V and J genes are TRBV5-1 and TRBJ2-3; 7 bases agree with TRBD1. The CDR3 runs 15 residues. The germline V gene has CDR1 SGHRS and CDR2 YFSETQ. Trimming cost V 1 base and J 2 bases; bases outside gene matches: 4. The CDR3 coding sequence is TGCGCCAGCAGCTTGTCCCAGGGGGACACAGATACGCAGTATTTT. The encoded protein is CASSLSQGDTDTQYF.

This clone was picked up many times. Here the CDR3 reads CASSLNWANVLTF. The CDR3 nucleotides are TGTGCCAGCAGTTTAAACTGGGCCAACGTCCTGACTTTC. The rearrangement links TRBV27 to TRBJ2-6; D gene uncertain. The CDR3 extends over 13 amino acids. The germline gives CDR1 MNHEY, CDR2 SMNVEV (reference sequence). Trimming took off 2 bases at V and 5 bases at J, with 4 bases between the two ends.

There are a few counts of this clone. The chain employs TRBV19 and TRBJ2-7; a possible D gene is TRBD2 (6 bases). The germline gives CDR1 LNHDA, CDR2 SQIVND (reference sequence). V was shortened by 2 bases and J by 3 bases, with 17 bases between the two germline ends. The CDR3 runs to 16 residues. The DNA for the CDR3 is TGTGCCAGTAGTATAAGACATGAAGGCGGGAACTACGAGCAGTACTTC. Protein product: CASSIRHEGGNYEQYF.

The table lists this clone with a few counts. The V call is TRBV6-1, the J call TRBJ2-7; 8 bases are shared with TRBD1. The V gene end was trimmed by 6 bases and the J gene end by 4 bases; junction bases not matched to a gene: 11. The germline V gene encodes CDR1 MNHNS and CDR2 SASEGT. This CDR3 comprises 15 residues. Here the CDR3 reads CASRDRDRGGYEQYF. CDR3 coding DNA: TGTGCCAGCAGAGATCGAGACAGGGGAGGTTACGAGCAGTACTTC.